The sequence of this T cell receptor beta chain was determined in a study of blood T cell repertoires in COVID-19. Study-wide background: Researchers got acute and convalescent COVID-19 samples from the United States, Italy and Spain. T cells, B-cell-depleted T cells, or PBMCs supplied cDNA or gDNA.

Generated by immunoSEQ multiplex PCR, the TCRdb table keeps only in-frame clones and is missing some. The sample shows approximately 360,000 clones, roughly 80% of them seen only once. The CDR3 consists of 11 residues. Germline CDR1 reads SGHTA; CDR2 reads FQGNSA. Trimming stripped 3 bases from V and 11 bases from J, with 10 bases between. Individuals aged roughly 18 to 100 years were recruited from 24 US areas. Recovered status in Cohort 3 required two negative PCRs, clearance, or symptom resolution. Sequencing was done on a sample of PBMCs or T cells enriched from blood (not recorded which). The receptor was isolated from a woman between 50 and 59 years old who had recovered from COVID-19. This rearrangement joins TRBV7-2 to TRBJ1-2; D unresolved. The CDR3 sequence is CASSLFRVYTF. The CDR3 bases are TGTGCCAGCAGCTTGTTTCGGGTATACACCTTC.